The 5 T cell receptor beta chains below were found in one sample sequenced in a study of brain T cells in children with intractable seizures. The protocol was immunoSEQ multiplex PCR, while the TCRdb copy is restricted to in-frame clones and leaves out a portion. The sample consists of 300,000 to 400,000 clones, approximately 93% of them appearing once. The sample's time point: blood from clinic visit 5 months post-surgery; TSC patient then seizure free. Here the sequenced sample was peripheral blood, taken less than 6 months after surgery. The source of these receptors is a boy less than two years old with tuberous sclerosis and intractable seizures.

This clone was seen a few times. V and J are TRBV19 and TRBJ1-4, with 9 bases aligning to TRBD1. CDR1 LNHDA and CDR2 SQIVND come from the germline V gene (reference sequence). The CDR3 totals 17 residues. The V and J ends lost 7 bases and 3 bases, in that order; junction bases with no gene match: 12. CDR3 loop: CASTPRQGVYANEKLFF. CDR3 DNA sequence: TGTGCCAGTACCCCCCGACAGGGGGTTTACGCTAATGAAAAACTGTTTTTT.

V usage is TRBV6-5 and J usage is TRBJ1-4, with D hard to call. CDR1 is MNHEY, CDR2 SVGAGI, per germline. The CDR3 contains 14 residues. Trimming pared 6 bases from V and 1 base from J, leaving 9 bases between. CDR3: CASSSGVTNEKLFF. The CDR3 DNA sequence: TGTGCCAGCAGCTCCGGGGTAACTAATGAAAAACTGTTTTTT.

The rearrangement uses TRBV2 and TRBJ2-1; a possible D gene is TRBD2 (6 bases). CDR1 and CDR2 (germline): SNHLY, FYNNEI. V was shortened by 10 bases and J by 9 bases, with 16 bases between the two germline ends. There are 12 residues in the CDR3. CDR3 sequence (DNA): TGTGCCATTCAGGCTAGCGTCGCTGAGCAGTTCTTC. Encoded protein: CAIQASVAEQFF.

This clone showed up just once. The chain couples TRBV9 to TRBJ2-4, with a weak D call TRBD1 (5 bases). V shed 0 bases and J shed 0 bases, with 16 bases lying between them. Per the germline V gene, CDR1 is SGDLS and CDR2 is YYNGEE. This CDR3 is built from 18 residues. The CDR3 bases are TGTGCCAGCAGCGTAGTATCATGTTTGGGGCTAGCCAAAAACATTCAGTACTTC. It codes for CASSVVSCLGLAKNIQYF.

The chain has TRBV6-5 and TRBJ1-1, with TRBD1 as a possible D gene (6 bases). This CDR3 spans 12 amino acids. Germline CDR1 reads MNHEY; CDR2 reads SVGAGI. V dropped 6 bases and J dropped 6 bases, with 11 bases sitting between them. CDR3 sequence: CASRGGTPEAFF. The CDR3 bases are TGTGCCAGCAGAGGGGGAACTCCTGAAGCTTTCTTT.